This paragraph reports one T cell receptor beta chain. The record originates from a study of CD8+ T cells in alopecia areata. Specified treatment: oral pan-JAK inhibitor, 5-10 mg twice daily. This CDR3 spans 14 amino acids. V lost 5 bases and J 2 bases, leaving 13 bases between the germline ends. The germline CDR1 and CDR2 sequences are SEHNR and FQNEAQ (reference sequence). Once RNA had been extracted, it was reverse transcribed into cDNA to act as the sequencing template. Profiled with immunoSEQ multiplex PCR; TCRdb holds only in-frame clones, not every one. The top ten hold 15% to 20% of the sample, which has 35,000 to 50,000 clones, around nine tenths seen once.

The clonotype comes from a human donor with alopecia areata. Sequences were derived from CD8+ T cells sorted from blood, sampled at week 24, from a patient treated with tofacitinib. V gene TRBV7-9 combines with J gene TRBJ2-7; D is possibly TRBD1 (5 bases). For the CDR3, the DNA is TGTGCCAGCAGCCCGTTGACAGATACCTACGAGCAGTACTTC. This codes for CASSPLTDTYEQYF.